The clone carrying this T cell receptor (beta chain) was counted only a few times. What it binds is unknown. These data are taken from a study of T cell responses to AZD1222 COVID-19 vaccine. Deletions cut 2 bases from V and 12 bases from J, with 11 bases between. The CDR3 totals 12 residues. Germline lookup yields CDR1 MNHNS and CDR2 SASEGT. General observations from the study: Donors skewed white British and female; clonal diversity was possibly underestimated.

Produced via immunoSEQ multiplex PCR; TCRdb's table is partial and in-frame only. The sample includes roughly 170,000 clones, 94% of them seen just once. This sequence was found in an adult who received the AZD1222 COVID-19 vaccine. Sequencing was performed on peripheral blood, taken 28 days after the second AZD1222 dose. J is TRBJ1-5 and V is TRBV6-1, with D hard to call. CDR3 in DNA: TGTGCCAGCAGTGAAATCTGGCATAGCCAGCATTTT. It encodes CASSEIWHSQHF.